One sample yielded the 20 T cell receptor beta chains listed below, sequenced in a study of tumor-infiltrating lymphocytes in primary liver carcinoma. Co-extracted RNA and DNA came from approximately 20-30 mg of unsorted bulk tissue. A constant-region primer served to make TCR beta cDNA from approximately 490 ng total RNA. Modified slightly, ARM-PCR produced TCR beta libraries over three nested multiplex PCR rounds. The first two PCR rounds used TRBV1-TRBV30 forward primers with a C-beta reverse primer, around 10 cycles each. Using its own MiXCR run on the multiplex PCR reads, TCRdb lists one record per CDR3 protein. The sample lists 95,000 to 150,000 distinct CDR3 sequences, less than 80% occurring once. What was sequenced was liver tumor tissue from sampling region 1. Subset: tumor region T1, superior pole. These receptors all come from a woman aged 55-69 years with primary liver carcinoma and hepatitis B virus infection.

This clonotype was seen only once. This could be a read error, since a much larger clone is one nucleotide away. The chain is built from TRBV5-1 and TRBJ1-6; D unclear. The V gene lost 4 bases and the J gene lost 8 bases, with 10 bases spanning the gap. This CDR3 contains 13 residues. Germline CDR1 SGHRS, CDR2 YFSETQ. CDR3 nucleotides: TGCGCCAGCAGCACAGAACATGATTCACCCCTCCACTTT. It translates to CASSTEHDSPLHF.

The chain joins TRBV11-2 to TRBJ2-3; D is unresolved. Germline-derived CDR1 and CDR2 are SGHAT and FQNNGV. CDR3 length equals 17 residues. V lost 4 bases and J 5 bases, leaving 22 bases between the germline ends. The CDR3 DNA is TGTGCCAGCAGCTCGAATCGCAGGAGCTGGTTAGAAGATACGCAGTATTTT. It yields the protein CASSSNRRSWLEDTQYF. The variable domain in full, completed from reference TRBV11-2 and TRBJ2-3, reads EAGVAQSPRYKIIEKRQSVAFWCNPISGHATLYWYQQILGQGPKLLIQFQNNGVVDDSQLPKDRFSAERLKGVDSTLKIQPAKLEDSAVYLCASSSNRRSWLEDTQYFGPGTRLTVL.

Regarding this clonotype: At one of its ends the junction is not consistent with the germline gene, which may arise from a read error. This CDR3 reads CASSPLEGREGTEAFF. CDR3 nucleotides: TGTGCCAGCAGCCCATTGGAAGGTCGGGAGGGCACTGAAGCTTTTTTT. V is TRBV4-2 and J is TRBJ1-1; D not certain. The CDR3 is 16 amino acids. The germline V gene encodes CDR1 LGHNA and CDR2 YNFKEQ.

The sample holds a few counts of this clonotype. The gene calls are TRBV28 and TRBJ2-7; the D gene is possibly TRBD2 (6 bases). V shed 4 bases and J shed 2 bases, with 18 bases lying between them. This CDR3 is built from 16 residues. The germline V gene encodes CDR1 MDHEN and CDR2 SYDVKM. The CDR3 region is CASSSPRSGTPYEQYF. In DNA, the CDR3 is TGTGCCAGCAGTTCGCCAAGATCCGGGACTCCCTACGAGCAGTACTTC.

About this clonotype itself: One end of the junction is discordant with germline, which a read error may explain. The chain is built from TRBV6-2 or TRBV6-3 and TRBJ1-5; 9 bases fit TRBD1. Germline V gene sequence: CDR1 MNHEY, CDR2 SVGEGT. The CDR3 totals 17 residues. The CDR3 DNA reads as TGTGCCAGCAGTTACTCCGGGACAGGGTCGGGCAATCGGCCCCAGCATTTT. Residues: CASSYSGTGSGNRPQHF.

This clonotype is medium-sized within its sample. The genes are TRBV11-2 and TRBJ2-2, with 10 positions matching TRBD2. From germline, CDR1 is SGHAT and CDR2 FQNNGV. The CDR3 length is 16 residues. The ends lost 3 bases at V and 4 bases at J; junction bases unmatched: 5. CDR3 residues: CASSFLAGVSTGELFF. The CDR3, as DNA: TGTGCCAGCAGCTTCCTAGCGGGAGTGAGCACCGGGGAGCTGTTTTTT.

To note about this clonotype: A read error is possible here, since a much larger clone lies one base away. The chain uses TRBV6-1 and TRBJ2-7; TRBD2 agrees at 15 bases. From germline, CDR1 is MNHNS and CDR2 SASEGT. V trimming: 2 bases; J trimming: 2 bases; junction bases outside the gene matches: 13. This CDR3 comprises 20 residues. CDR3 coding DNA: TGTGCCAGCAGTGAACGAGCACCGGGACTAGCGGGAGGTGTCGCCTACGAGCAGTACTTC. Translating it yields CASSERAPGLAGGVAYEQYF.

In this sample, this clonotype turned up once. A read error may explain this, as a much larger clone is one base away. The chain carries TRBV7-8 and TRBJ2-3; D is perhaps TRBD1 or TRBD2 (7 bases each). The CDR3 sequence is 17 residues long. V was clipped by 4 bases and J by 3 bases, with 20 bases between them. Germline assignment: CDR1 SGHVS and CDR2 FQNEAQ. The CDR3 sequence is CASSYSWRGRGTDTQYF. CDR3 in DNA: TGTGCCAGCAGCTATAGCTGGAGGGGGCGGGGGACAGATACGCAGTATTTT.

This rearrangement joins TRBV28 to TRBJ1-2; D might be TRBD1 (5 bases). This CDR3 spans 12 amino acids. Looked up from germline, CDR1 is MDHEN and CDR2 is SYDVKM. Trimming removed 10 bases from V and 8 bases from J, with 17 bases in between. The CDR3 loop reads CATGTARKGYTF. The DNA for the CDR3 is TGTGCCACCGGGACGGCCCGAAAGGGCTACACCTTC.

The genes are TRBV5-1 and TRBJ2-6; D is unclear. Trimming removed 6 bases from V and 3 bases from J, with 7 bases in between. The V gene's germline CDR1 is SGHRS and CDR2 YFSETQ. This CDR3 is 13 amino acids long. The CDR3 region has the DNA TGCGCCAGCAACCCAGTTGGGGCCAACGTCCTGACTTTC. Translating gives CASNPVGANVLTF.

About this clonotype: With a much larger clone just one base away, this may be a read error. This chain links TRBV12-3 or TRBV12-4 with TRBJ2-2, with D tentatively TRBD2 (6 bases). V was shortened by 3 bases and J by 10 bases, with 12 bases between the two germline ends. The CDR3 spans 13 residues. The CDR3 reads CASSFGGSVELFF. In DNA form, the CDR3 reads TGTGCCAGCAGTTTTGGGGGGTCCGTGGAGCTGTTTTTT.

The chain employs TRBV20-1 and TRBJ1-5; 7 nucleotides line up with TRBD1. The ends lost 5 bases at V and 7 bases at J; junction bases unmatched: 11. Germline CDR1 reads DFQATT; CDR2 reads SNEGSKA (reference sequence). The CDR3 consists of 14 residues. This CDR3 reads CSAGGDSGGQPQHF. CDR3 nucleotide sequence: TGCAGTGCTGGAGGGGACAGCGGAGGCCAGCCCCAGCATTTT.

Ten or more counts support this clonotype. The V gene is TRBV5-1, the J gene TRBJ1-6; no firm D call. Germline lookup yields CDR1 SGHRS and CDR2 YFSETQ. The V gene lost 0 bases and the J gene lost 12 bases, with 4 bases spanning the gap. The CDR3 sequence is 11 residues long. The CDR3 region has the DNA TGCGCCAGCAGCTTGGACGGACCCCTCCACTTT. It translates to CASSLDGPLHF. Using reference TRBV5-1 and TRBJ1-6 for the parts outside the CDR3, the full variable domain is KAGVTQTPRYLIKTRGQQVTLSCSPISGHRSVSWYQQTPGQGLQFLFEYFSETQRNKGNFPGRFSGRQFSNSRSEMNVSTLELGDSALYLCASSLDGPLHFGNGTRLTVT.

Remarks on this clonotype: One end of the junction varies from germline; a read error may be responsible. V usage is TRBV11-2 and J usage is TRBJ2-5; TRBD2 matches at 9 bases. From germline, CDR1 is SGHAT and CDR2 FQNNGV. The CDR3 loop spans 12 amino acids. This CDR3 is CAGGGGGEIQYF. In nucleotides, the CDR3 is TGTGCCGGCGGGGGGGGAGGGGAGATCCAGTACTTC.

The table lists this clonotype with many counts. The chain links TRBV29-1 to TRBJ2-7; a possible D gene is TRBD1 (5 bases). This CDR3 has 12 residues. V shed 4 bases and J shed 1 base, with 8 bases lying between them. Germline CDR1 reads SQVTM; CDR2 reads ANQGSEA. The CDR3 protein is CSVGRESYEQYF. CDR3 nucleotides: TGCAGCGTTGGCAGGGAATCCTACGAGCAGTACTTC.

Here the CDR3 DNA reads TGTACCTGCAGTAGAGGGCAGGTGTCCGGGGAGCTGTTTTTT. Residues: CTCSRGQVSGELFF. The chain joins TRBV11-1 to TRBJ2-2; a possible D gene is TRBD2 (5 bases). CDR3 size: 14 residues. Per germline, CDR1 SGHAT and CDR2 FQDESV (reference sequence).

Many counts were recorded for this clonotype. This chain links TRBV28 with TRBJ1-2; no reliable D call. V lost 3 bases and J 4 bases, leaving 6 bases between the germline ends. The CDR3 loop spans 12 amino acids. Germline V gene sequence: CDR1 MDHEN, CDR2 SYDVKM. The DNA for the CDR3 is TGTGCCAGCAGTTTTTTGGGCTATGGCTACACCTTC. This gives the protein CASSFLGYGYTF.

The table lists this clonotype with a count of one. The chain has TRBV12-3 or TRBV12-4 and TRBJ2-4; no clear D gene. The length of the CDR3 is 12 residues. V was trimmed by 11 bases and J by 5 bases, leaving 13 bases between them. The CDR3 loop reads CAGSLMENIQYF. The CDR3 DNA follows: TGTGCCGGTAGTCTCATGGAAAACATTCAGTACTTC.

Concerning this clonotype itself: Being one base from a much bigger clone, this may be a read error. This chain joins TRBV4-1 and TRBJ2-1; 10 bases match TRBD2. Germline CDR1 MGHRA, CDR2 YSYEKL. This CDR3 is built from 16 residues. The CDR3 reads CASSHGLAGERWGQLF. CDR3 coding DNA: TGCGCCAGCAGCCATGGGCTAGCGGGAGAGAGGTGGGGGCAGCTCTTC.

J is TRBJ2-3 and V is TRBV11-2; D not resolved. With the DNA end fitting TRBJ1-5 better, the J assignment may be wrong. Germline V gene lookup returns CDR1 SGHAT and CDR2 FQNNGV. The CDR3 length is 15 residues. The CDR3 sequence: CTCSPGLAGPDTQHF. Here the CDR3 DNA reads TGTACCTGCAGCCCTGGACTAGCGGGCCCAGATACGCAGCATTTT.